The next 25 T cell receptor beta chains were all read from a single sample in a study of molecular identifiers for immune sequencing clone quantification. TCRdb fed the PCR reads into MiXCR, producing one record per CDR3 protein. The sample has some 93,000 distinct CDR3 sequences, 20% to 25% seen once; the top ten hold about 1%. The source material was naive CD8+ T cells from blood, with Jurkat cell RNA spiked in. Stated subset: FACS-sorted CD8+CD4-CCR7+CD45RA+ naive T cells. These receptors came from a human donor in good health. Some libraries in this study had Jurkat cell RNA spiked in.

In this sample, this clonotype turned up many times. The CDR3, as DNA: TGTGCCAGCAGTTACCACTCCGACGGCTATCAGCCCCAGCATTTT. Translating it yields CASSYHSDGYQPQHF. J is TRBJ1-5 and V is TRBV6-2 or TRBV6-3; D uncertain. CDR1 is MNHEY, CDR2 SVGEGT, per germline. This CDR3 comprises 15 residues. V was shortened by 2 bases and J by 5 bases, with 13 bases between the two germline ends.

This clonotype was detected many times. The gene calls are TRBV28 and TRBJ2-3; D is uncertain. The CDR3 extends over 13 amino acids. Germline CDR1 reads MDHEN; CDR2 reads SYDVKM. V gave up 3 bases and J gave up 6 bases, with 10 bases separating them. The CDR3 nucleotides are TGTGCCAGCAGTTTCGCTTCTGGGGATACGCAGTATTTT. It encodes CASSFASGDTQYF.

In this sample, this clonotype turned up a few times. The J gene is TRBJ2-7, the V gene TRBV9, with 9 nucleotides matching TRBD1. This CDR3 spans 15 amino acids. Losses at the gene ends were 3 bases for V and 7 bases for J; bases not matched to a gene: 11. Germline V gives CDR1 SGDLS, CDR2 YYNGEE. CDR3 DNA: TGTGCCAGCAGCGAAATGGGAACAGGGGGCCAAGAGCAGTACTTC. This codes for CASSEMGTGGQEQYF.

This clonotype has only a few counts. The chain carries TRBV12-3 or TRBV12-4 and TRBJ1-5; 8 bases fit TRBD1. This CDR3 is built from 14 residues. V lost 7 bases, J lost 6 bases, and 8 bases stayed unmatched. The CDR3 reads CASTTQGAGQPQHF. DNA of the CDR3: TGTGCCAGCACTACTCAGGGGGCGGGTCAGCCCCAGCATTTT.

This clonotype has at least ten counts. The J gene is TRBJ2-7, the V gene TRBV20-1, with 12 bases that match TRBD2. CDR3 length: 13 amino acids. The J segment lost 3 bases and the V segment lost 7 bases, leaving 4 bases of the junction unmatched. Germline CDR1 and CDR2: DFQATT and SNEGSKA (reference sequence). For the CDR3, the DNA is TGCAGTGGACGACTAGCGGGAGACTACGAGCAGTACTTC. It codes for CSGRLAGDYEQYF.

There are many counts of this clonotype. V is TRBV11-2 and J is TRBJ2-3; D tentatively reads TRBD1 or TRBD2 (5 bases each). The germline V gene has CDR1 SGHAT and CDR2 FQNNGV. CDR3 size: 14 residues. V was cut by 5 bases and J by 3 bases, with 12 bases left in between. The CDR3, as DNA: TGTGCCAGCAGCGTCCCGGGGCAGACAGATACGCAGTATTTT. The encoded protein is CASSVPGQTDTQYF.

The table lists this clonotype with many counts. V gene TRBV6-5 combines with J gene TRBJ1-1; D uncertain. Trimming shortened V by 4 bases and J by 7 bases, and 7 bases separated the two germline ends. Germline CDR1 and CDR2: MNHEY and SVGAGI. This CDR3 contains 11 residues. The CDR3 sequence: CASSFGGEAFF. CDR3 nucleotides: TGTGCCAGCAGTTTTGGTGGTGAAGCTTTCTTT.

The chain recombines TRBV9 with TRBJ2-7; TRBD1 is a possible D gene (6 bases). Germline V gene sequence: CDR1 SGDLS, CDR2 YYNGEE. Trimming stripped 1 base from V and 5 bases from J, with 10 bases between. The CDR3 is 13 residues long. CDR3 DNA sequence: TGTGCCAGCAGCGTATCACAGGGCCACGAGCAGTACTTC. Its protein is CASSVSQGHEQYF.

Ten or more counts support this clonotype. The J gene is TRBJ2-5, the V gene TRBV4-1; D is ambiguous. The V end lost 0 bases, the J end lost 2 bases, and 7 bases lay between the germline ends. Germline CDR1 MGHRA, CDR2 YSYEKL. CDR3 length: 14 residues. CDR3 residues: CASSQDVRQETQYF. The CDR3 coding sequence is TGCGCCAGCAGCCAAGATGTCAGACAAGAGACCCAGTACTTC.

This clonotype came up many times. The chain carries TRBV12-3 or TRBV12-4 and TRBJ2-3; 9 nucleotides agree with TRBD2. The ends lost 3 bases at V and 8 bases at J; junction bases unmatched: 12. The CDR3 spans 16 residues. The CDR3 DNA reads TGTGCCAGCAGTTTTGCGGGGGGGCAAATCCTGGGTACGCAGTATTTT. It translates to CASSFAGGQILGTQYF.

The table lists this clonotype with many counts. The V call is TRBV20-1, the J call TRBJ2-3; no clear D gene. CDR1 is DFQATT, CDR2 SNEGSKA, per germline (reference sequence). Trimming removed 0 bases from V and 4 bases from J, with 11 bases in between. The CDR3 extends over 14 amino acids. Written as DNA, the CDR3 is TGCAGTGCTAGAGATCGGGCGGAGTCAGATACGCAGTATTTT. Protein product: CSARDRAESDTQYF.

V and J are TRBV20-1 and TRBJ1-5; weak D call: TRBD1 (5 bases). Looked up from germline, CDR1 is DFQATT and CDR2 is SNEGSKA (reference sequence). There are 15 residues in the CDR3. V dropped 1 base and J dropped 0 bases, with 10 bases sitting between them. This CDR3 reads CSARVKGYSNQPQHF. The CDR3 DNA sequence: TGCAGTGCTAGAGTAAAGGGGTATAGCAATCAGCCCCAGCATTTT.

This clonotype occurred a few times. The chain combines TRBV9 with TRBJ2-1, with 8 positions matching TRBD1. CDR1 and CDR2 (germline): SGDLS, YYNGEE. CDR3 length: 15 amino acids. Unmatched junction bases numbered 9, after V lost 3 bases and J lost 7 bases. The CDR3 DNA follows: TGTGCCAGCAGCGCCCCGAGGACAGGGTGGAATGAGCAGTTCTTC. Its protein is CASSAPRTGWNEQFF.

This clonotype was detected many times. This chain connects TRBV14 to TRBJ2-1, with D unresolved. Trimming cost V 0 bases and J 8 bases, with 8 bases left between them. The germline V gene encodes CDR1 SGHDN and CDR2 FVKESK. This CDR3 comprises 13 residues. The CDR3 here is CASSQDLWDEQFF. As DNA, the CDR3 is TGTGCCAGCAGCCAAGATCTGTGGGATGAGCAGTTCTTC.

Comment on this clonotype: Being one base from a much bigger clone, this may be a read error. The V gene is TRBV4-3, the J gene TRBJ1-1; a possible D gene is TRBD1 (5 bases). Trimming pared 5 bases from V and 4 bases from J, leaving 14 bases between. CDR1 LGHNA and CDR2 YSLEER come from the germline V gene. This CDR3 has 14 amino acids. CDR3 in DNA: TGCGCCAGCAGCTGGGAGGCAGGGCGCACTGAAGCTTTCTTT. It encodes CASSWEAGRTEAFF.

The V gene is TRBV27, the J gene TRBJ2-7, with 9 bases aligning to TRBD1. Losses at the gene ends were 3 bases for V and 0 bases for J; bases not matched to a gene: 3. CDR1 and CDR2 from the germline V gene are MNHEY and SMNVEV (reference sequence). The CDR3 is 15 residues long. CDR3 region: CASSLGQGLSYEQYF. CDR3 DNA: TGTGCCAGCAGTTTGGGACAGGGTCTCTCCTACGAGCAGTACTTC.

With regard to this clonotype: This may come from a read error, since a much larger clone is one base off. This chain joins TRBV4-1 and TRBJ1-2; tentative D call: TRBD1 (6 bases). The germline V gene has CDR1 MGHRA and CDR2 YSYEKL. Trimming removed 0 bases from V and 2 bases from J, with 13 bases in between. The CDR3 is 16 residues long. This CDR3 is CASSQEVRGPNYGYTF. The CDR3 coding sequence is TGCGCCAGCAGCCAAGAAGTTCGGGGGCCAAACTATGGCTACACCTTC.

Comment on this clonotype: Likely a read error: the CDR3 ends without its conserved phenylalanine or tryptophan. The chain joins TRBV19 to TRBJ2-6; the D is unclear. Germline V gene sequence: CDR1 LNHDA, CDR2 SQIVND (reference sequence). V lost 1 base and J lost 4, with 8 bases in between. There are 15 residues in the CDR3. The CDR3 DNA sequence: TGTGCCAGTAGTATAGGAGCCGGAGGGGCCAACGTCCTGACTTGC. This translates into CASSIGAGGANVLTC.

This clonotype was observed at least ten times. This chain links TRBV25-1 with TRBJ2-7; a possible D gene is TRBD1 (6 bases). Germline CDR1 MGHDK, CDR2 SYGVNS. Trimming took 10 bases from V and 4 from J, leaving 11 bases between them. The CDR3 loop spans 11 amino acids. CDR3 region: CATTDSYEQYF. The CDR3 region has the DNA TGTGCCACCACGGACAGTTACGAGCAGTACTTC.

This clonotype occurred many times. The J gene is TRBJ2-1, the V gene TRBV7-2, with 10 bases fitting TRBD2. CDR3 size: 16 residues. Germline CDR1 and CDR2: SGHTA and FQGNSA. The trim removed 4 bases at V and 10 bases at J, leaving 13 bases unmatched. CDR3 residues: CASSSLTSGHSWEQFF. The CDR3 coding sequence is TGTGCCAGCAGCTCCTTGACTAGCGGGCATTCTTGGGAGCAGTTCTTC.

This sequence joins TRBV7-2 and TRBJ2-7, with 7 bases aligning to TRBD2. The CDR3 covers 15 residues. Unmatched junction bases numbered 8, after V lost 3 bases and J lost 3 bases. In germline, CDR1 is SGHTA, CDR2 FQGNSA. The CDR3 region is CASSFSYKRGYEQYF. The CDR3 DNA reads TGTGCCAGCAGCTTTAGTTATAAGCGGGGCTACGAGCAGTACTTC.

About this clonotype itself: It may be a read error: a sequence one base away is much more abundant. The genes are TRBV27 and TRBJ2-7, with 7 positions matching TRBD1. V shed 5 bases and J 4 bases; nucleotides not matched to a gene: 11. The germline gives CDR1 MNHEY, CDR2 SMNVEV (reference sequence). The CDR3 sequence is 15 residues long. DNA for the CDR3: TGTGCCAGCAGTACGGGACAGACCCCAATATACGAGCAGTACTTC. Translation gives CASSTGQTPIYEQYF.

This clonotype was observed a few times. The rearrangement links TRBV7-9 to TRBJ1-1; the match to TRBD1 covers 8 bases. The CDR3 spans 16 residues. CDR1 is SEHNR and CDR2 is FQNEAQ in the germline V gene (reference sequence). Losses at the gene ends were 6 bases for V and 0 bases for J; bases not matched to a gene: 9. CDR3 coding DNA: TGTGCCAGCAGTCCACAGGGGGTAGGAATGAACACTGAAGCTTTCTTT. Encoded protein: CASSPQGVGMNTEAFF.

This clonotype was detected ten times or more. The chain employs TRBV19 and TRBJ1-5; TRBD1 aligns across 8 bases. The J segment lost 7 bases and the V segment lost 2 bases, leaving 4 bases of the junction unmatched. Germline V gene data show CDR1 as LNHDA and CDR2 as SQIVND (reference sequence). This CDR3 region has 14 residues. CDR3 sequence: CASSITTGGQPQHF. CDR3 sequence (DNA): TGTGCCAGTAGTATAACAACAGGGGGGCAGCCCCAGCATTTT.

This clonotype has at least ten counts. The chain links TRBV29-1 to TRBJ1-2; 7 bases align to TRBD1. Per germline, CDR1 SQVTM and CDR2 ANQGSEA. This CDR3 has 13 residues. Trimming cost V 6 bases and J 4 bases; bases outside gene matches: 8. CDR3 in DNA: TGCAGCGTCGAGAGGCAGGGGGGCTATGGCTACACCTTC. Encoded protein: CSVERQGGYGYTF.